Below are 16 T cell receptor beta chains sequenced from a single sample in a study of control samples from healthy donors and cancer patients. This table comes from immunoSEQ multiplex PCR, and its TCRdb copy is limited to in-frame clones, with some not included. The repertoire holds under 300,000 clones, with over 75% as singletons. The material sequenced was PBMCs. The source of these receptors is a woman in her fifties or sixties with lung cancer.

The chain carries TRBV11-2 and TRBJ2-1; 8 nucleotides align to TRBD1. The CDR3 covers 16 residues. Per the germline V gene, CDR1 is SGHAT and CDR2 is FQNNGV. J lost 4 bases, V lost 4 bases, and 9 bases had no gene match. The CDR3 coding sequence is TGTGCCAGCAGCTACCCAGCAGGGGGCTTTTACAATGAGCAGTTCTTC. The encoded protein is CASSYPAGGFYNEQFF.

This rearrangement joins TRBV6-1 to TRBJ1-2; D is perhaps TRBD1 (6 bases). Germline-derived CDR1 and CDR2 are MNHNS and SASEGT. V was clipped by 3 bases and J by 8 bases, with 13 bases between them. This CDR3 is 13 amino acids long. This CDR3 reads CASSDVRGAGYTF. In DNA, the CDR3 is TGTGCCAGCAGTGATGTTAGGGGGGCCGGCTACACCTTC.

This clone was picked up one time. This chain uses TRBV2 with TRBJ1-1, with a possible D match to TRBD1 (5 bases). The germline CDR1 and CDR2 sequences are SNHLY and FYNNEI. CDR3 size: 15 residues. Deletions cut 6 bases from V and 5 bases from J, with 19 bases between. Here the CDR3 reads CASSPLPAGLTEAFF. The CDR3 DNA follows: TGTGCCAGCAGCCCCCTTCCGGCAGGGCTGACTGAAGCTTTCTTT.

Notes on this clone: Other DNA sequences of this sample code for an identical CDR3. The rearrangement joins TRBV6-5 to TRBJ1-4; weak D call: TRBD1 (5 bases). Germline V gene data show CDR1 as MNHEY and CDR2 as SVGAGI. The CDR3 extends over 13 amino acids. Deletions cut 6 bases from V and 4 bases from J, with 9 bases between. The DNA of the CDR3 is TGTGCCAGCAGAAGACAGAGTAATGAAAAACTGTTTTTT. Its translation is CASRRQSNEKLFF.

This clone was seen repeatedly, ten times or more. The CDR3 protein is CASSVVLGGPPNEAFF. DNA of the CDR3: TGTGCCAGCAGCGTAGTCTTAGGGGGGCCACCCAATGAAGCTTTCTTT. The chain has TRBV9 and TRBJ1-1; a weak D match, TRBD1 (6 bases). Germline values: CDR1 SGDLS, CDR2 YYNGEE. CDR3 size: 16 residues. The V end was cut by 0 bases, the J end by 7 bases, with 19 bases between.

The chain carries TRBV9 and TRBJ2-3; D is uncertain. Germline V gene lookup returns CDR1 SGDLS and CDR2 YYNGEE. The CDR3 is 14 residues long. V lost 0 bases and J lost 1, with 6 bases in between. CDR3 DNA: TGTGCCAGCAGCGTAGCTCTCGGCACAGATACGCAGTATTTT. It specifies CASSVALGTDTQYF. The variable domain in full, completed from reference TRBV9 and TRBJ2-3, reads DSGVTQTPKHLITATGQRVTLRCSPRSGDLSVYWYQQSLDQGLQFLIQYYNGEERAKGNILERFSAQQFPDLHSELNLSSLELGDSALYFCASSVALGTDTQYFGPGTRLTVL.

This clone was observed a handful of times. Written as DNA, the CDR3 is TGTGCCAGCAGCCGCGATTCGTTCTCCTACGAGCAGTACTTC. Translation gives CASSRDSFSYEQYF. The chain carries TRBV3-1 (or the pseudogene TRBV3-2) and TRBJ2-7; no clear D gene. CDR1 is LGHDT and CDR2 is YNNKEL in the germline V gene (reference sequence). V gave up 4 bases and J gave up 0 bases, with 10 bases separating them. CDR3 length: 14 amino acids.

Here the CDR3 reads CASSPPGDVNEQYF. The CDR3 coding sequence is TGTGCCAGCAGCCCCCCCGGGGACGTCAACGAGCAGTACTTC. The chain uses TRBV7-9 and TRBJ2-7; tentatively, D is TRBD1 or TRBD2 (5 bases each). Trimming took off 5 bases at V and 5 bases at J, with 16 bases between the two ends. Germline values: CDR1 SEHNR, CDR2 FQNEAQ (reference sequence). The CDR3 spans 14 residues.

This chain connects TRBV7-9 to TRBJ2-1; D not certain. This CDR3 has 13 amino acids. Trimming cost V 7 bases and J 8 bases, with 15 bases left between them. CDR1 and CDR2 (germline): SEHNR, FQNEAQ (reference sequence). CDR3 region: CASKVDGEDEQFF. The CDR3, as DNA: TGTGCCAGCAAGGTAGACGGAGAGGATGAGCAGTTCTTC.

This clone is a singleton in its sample. The chain carries TRBV18 and TRBJ2-1; 7 nucleotides align to TRBD2. The CDR3 has 13 amino acids. CDR1 and CDR2 from the germline V gene are KGHSH and LQKENI. Germline trimming cut 2 bases from V and 10 bases from J; bases unmatched to any gene: 5. The CDR3 region has the DNA TGTGCCAGCTCACCAGGGAGGGAGCGGGAGCAGTTCTTC. Translating gives CASSPGREREQFF.

The gene calls are TRBV9 and TRBJ1-6, with D hard to call. Trimming removed 2 bases from V and 6 bases from J, with 9 bases in between. The germline V gene encodes CDR1 SGDLS and CDR2 YYNGEE. The CDR3 extends over 14 amino acids. The CDR3 DNA is TGTGCCAGCAGCGTGGGCTGGAGTAATTCACCCCTCCACTTT. Its protein product is CASSVGWSNSPLHF.

This chain links TRBV5-1 with TRBJ1-1; 7 bases line up with TRBD1. Germline assignment: CDR1 SGHRS and CDR2 YFSETQ. Unmatched junction bases numbered 6, after V lost 0 bases and J lost 4 bases. CDR3 length: 15 amino acids. The DNA for the CDR3 is TGCGCCAGCAGCTTGGTTCAGGGGACAGTCACTGAAGCTTTCTTT. It codes for CASSLVQGTVTEAFF.

The CDR3 bases are TGTGCCAGCAGCTTAGATGGGTCCCTAAGGACAGGGGGGAGCGGCTACACCTTC. Amino acids: CASSLDGSLRTGGSGYTF. The chain couples TRBV7-2 to TRBJ1-2; 10 bases align to TRBD1. The trim removed 1 base at V and 8 bases at J, leaving 16 bases unmatched. The CDR3 contains 18 residues. The germline gives CDR1 SGHTA, CDR2 FQGNSA.

In this sample, this clone turned up a few times. This chain links TRBV3-1 (or the pseudogene TRBV3-2) with TRBJ1-1; D gene unclear. The germline gives CDR1 LGHDT, CDR2 YNNKEL (reference sequence). The V end lost 2 bases, the J end lost 7 bases, and 5 bases lay between the germline ends. This CDR3 has 11 residues. CDR3: CASSQLGEAFF. The DNA of the CDR3 is TGTGCCAGCAGCCAACTCGGTGAAGCTTTCTTT.

The chain has TRBV19 and TRBJ2-1, with 10 bases aligning to TRBD1. This CDR3 has 14 residues. The junction had 9 bases not matched to a gene; V was cut back by 8 bases and J by 8 bases. Germline V gene lookup returns CDR1 LNHDA and CDR2 SQIVND (reference sequence). In DNA form, the CDR3 reads TGTGCCAGTGCCTCCGACAGGGGGCGGGATGAGCAGTTCTTC. Residues: CASASDRGRDEQFF.

The gene calls are TRBV19 and TRBJ2-1; 8 nucleotides align to TRBD2. Germline V gene sequence: CDR1 LNHDA, CDR2 SQIVND (reference sequence). This CDR3 has 15 residues. Trimming at V came to 6 bases and at J to 0 bases, leaving 4 bases not matched to a gene. CDR3 sequence: CASRAGVSSYNEQFF. The DNA of the CDR3 is TGTGCCAGTAGAGCGGGAGTTTCCTCCTACAATGAGCAGTTCTTC.